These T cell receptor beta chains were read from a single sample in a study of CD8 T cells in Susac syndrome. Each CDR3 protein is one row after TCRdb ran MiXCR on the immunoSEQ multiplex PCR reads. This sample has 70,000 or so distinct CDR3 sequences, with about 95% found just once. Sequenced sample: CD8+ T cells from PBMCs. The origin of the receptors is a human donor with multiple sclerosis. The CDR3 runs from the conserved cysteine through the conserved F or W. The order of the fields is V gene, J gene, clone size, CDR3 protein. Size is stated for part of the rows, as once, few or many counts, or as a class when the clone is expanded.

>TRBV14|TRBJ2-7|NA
CASSHSRAVHYEQYF
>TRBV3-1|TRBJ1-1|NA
CASSQESRRRRNTEAFF
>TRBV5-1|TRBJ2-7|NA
CASTNLLGTGSYEQYF
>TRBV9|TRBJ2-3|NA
CASSSRTSGVRDTQYF
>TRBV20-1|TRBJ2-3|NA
CSAAGGEGDTQYF
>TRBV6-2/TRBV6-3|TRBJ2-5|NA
CASGDPSETQYF
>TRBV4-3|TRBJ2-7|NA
CASSQAPAYEQYF
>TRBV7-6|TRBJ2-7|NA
CASSLEPESYEQYF
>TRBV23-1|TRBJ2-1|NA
CASSQSGDGEFSYNEQFF
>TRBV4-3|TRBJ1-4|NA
CASSQDTMPQATNEKLFF
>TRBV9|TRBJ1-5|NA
CASSVSGNQPQHF
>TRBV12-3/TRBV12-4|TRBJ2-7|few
CASSLLIGDEQYF
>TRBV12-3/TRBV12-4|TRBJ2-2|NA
CASKVSGELFF
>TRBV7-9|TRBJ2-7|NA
CASSRGTAYEQYF
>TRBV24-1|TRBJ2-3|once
CATSDRGTDTQYF
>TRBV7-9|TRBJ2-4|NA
CASSFRREDIQYF
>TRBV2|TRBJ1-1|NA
CASSPGRANTEAFF
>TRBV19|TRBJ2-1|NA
CASSATSGSYNEQFF
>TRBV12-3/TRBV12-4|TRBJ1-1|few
CASSLGGTTEAFF
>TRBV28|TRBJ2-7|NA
CASSLNAGEVREQYF
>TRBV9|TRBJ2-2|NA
CASSVFSITGELFF
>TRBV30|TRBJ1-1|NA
CACRTGETTEAFF
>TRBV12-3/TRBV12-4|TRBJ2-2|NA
CASSNGGELFF
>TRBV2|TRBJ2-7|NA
CASSETGQGKSEQYF
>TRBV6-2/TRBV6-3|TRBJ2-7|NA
CASSYPLAGGPTYEQYF
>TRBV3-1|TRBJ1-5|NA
CASSQDMGRNQPQHF
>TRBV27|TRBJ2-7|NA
CASGLIAYEQYF
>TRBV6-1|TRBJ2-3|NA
CASSERLAGGTDTQYF
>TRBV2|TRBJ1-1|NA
CASSGSGQRTEAFF
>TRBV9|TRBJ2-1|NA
CASSFGSQSDEQFF
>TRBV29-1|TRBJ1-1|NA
CSVEDMRGTTEAFF
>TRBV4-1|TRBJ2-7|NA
CASSPVGSGTYEQYF
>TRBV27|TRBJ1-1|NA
CASSFKGAVTEAFF
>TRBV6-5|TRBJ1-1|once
CASSYGVHTEAFF
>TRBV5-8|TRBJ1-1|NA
CASSPAGGEAFF
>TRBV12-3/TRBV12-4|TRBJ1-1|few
CASSLGLMNTEAFF
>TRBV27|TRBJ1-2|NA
CASSLWGGDGYTF
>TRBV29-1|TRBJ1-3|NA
CSVGDARGIGNTIYF
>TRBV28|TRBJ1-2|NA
CAGGTGPFSGYTF
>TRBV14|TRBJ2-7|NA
CASSPRGREQYF
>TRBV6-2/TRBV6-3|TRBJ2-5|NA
CASTDRKETQYF
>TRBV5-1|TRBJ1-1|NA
CASNNRGAEAFF
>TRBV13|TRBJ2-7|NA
CASSFGTSASYEQYF
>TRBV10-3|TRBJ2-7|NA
CASRTGNRYEQYF
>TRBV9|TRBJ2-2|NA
CASTGENTGELFF
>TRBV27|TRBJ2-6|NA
CASSLVTGAGANVLTF
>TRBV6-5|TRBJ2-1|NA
CASSRKREERDEQFF
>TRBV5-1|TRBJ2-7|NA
CASSLDRGYEQYF
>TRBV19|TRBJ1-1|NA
CASSPPTRTGMRPMNTEAFF
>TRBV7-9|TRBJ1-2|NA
CASSSDRSGNYGYTF
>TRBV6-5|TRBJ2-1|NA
CASSYSGRGESPDEQFF